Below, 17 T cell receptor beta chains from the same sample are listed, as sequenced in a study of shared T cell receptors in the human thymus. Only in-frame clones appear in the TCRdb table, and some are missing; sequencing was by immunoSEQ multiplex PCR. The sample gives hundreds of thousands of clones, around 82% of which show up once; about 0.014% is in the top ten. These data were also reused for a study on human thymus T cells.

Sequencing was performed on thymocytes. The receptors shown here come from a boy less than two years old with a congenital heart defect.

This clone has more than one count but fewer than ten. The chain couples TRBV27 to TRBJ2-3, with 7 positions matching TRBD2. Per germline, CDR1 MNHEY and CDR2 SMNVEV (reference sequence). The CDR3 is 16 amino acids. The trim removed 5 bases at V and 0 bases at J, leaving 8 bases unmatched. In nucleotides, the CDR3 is TGTGCCAGCAGTCCTCCTCGCGGGAGTAGCACAGATACGCAGTATTTT. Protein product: CASSPPRGSSTDTQYF.

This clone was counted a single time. As DNA, the CDR3 is TGTGCCAGCAGCAGACGGGACAGCTCCTACAATGAGCAGTTCTTC. Its translation is CASSRRDSSYNEQFF. The chain employs TRBV6-5 and TRBJ2-1; 7 bases align to TRBD1. This CDR3 comprises 15 residues. The V segment lost 6 bases and the J segment 0 bases; nucleotides outside the gene matches: 5. Germline CDR1 and CDR2: MNHEY and SVGAGI.

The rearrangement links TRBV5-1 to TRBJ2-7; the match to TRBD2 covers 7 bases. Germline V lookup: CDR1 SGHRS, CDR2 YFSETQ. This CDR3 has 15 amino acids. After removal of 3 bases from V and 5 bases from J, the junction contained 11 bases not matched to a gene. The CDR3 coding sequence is TGCGCCAGCAGCTCTGAGGGGCGGGAGCGCGACGAGCAGTACTTC. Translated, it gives CASSSEGRERDEQYF.

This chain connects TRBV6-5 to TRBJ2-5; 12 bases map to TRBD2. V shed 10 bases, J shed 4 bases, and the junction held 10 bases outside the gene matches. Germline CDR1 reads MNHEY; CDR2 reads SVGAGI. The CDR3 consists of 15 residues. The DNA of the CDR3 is TGTGCCACCGCTAGCGGGAGGGCTTGGCGAGAGACCCAGTACTTC. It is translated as CATASGRAWRETQYF.

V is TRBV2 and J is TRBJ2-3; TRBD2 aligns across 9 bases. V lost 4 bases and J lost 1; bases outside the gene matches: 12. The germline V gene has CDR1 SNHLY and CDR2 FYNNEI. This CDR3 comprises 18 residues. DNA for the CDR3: TGTGCCAGCAGTGGGCCCTCCCGACAGCGGGAGGGCACAGATACGCAGTATTTT. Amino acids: CASSGPSRQREGTDTQYF. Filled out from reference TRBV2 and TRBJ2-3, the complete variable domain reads EPEVTQTPSHQVTQMGQEVILRCVPISNHLYFYWYRQILGQKVEFLVSFYNNEISEKSEIFDDQFSVERPDGSNFTLKIRSTKLEDSAMYFCASSGPSRQREGTDTQYFGPGTRLTVL.

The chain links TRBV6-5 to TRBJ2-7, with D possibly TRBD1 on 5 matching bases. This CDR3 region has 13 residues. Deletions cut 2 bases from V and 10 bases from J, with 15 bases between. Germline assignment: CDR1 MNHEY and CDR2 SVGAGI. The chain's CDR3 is CASSYLLGRAQYF. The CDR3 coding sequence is TGTGCCAGCAGTTACCTATTGGGCAGGGCCCAGTACTTC.

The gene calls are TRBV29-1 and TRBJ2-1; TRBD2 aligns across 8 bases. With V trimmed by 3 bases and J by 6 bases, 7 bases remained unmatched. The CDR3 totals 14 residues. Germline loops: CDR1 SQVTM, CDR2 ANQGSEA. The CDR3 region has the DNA TGCAGCGTTGACGGCGGGGGGCGAGTCAATGAGCAGTTCTTC. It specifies CSVDGGGRVNEQFF.

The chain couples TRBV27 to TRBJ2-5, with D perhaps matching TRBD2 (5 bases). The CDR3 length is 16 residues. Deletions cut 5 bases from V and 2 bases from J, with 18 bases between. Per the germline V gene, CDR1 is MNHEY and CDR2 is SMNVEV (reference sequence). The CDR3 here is CASSASPRDFQETQYF. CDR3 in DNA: TGTGCCAGCAGTGCCTCCCCCCGGGATTTTCAAGAGACCCAGTACTTC.

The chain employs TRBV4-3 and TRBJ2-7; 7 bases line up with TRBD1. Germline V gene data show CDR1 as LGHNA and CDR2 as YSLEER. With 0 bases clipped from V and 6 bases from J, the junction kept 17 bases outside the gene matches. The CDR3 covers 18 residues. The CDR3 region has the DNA TGCGCCAGCAGCCAAGAACGCCGCACAGGGGCCCACGGGTCCGAGCAGTACTTC. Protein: CASSQERRTGAHGSEQYF.

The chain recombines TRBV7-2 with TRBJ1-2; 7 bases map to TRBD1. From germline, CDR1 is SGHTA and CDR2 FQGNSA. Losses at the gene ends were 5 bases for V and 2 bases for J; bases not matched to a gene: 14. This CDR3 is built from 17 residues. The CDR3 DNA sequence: TGTGCCAGCAGCCAAAGAGGTGACAGGGCTGGCAACTATGGCTACACCTTC. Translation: CASSQRGDRAGNYGYTF.

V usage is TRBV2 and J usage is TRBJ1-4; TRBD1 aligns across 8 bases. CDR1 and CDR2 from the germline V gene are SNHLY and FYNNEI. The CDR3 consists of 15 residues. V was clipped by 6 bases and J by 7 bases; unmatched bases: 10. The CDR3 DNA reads TGTGCCAGCAGGGAAACAGGGGGGTTTCGTGAAAAACTGTTTTTT. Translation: CASRETGGFREKLFF.

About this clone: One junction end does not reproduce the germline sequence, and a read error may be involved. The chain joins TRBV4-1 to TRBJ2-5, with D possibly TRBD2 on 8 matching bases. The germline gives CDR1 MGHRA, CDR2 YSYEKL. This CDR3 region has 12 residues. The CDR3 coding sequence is TGCGCCAGCAGCCAAGATAGCGGGACAGTCAACTTC. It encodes CASSQDSGTVNF.

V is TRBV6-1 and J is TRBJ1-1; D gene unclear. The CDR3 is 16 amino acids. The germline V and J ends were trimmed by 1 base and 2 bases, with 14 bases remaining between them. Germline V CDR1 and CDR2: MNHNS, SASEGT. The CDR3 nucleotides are TGTGCCAGCAGTGAAGGTCGGGGAGGGTATAACACTGAAGCTTTCTTT. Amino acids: CASSEGRGGYNTEAFF.

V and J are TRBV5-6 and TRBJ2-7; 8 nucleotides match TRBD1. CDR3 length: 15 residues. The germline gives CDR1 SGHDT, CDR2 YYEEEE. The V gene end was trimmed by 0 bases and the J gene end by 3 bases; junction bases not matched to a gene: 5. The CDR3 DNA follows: TGTGCCAGCAGCTTGGCGGAAGGACAGGGCTACGAGCAGTACTTC. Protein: CASSLAEGQGYEQYF.

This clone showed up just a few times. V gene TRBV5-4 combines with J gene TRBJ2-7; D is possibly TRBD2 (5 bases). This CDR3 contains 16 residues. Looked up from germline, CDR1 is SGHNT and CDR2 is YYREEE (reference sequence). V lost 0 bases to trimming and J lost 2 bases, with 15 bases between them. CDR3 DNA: TGTGCCAGCAGCTTGGCCCGGGAACCCCTGACCTACGAGCAGTACTTC. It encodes CASSLAREPLTYEQYF.

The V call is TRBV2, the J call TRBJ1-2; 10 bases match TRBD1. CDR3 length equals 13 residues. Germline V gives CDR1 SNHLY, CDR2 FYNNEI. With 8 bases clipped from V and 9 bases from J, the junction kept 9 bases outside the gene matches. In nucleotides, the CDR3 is TGTGCCAGCCGTCGACAGGGGGCGCGACGCTACACCTTC. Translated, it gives CASRRQGARRYTF.

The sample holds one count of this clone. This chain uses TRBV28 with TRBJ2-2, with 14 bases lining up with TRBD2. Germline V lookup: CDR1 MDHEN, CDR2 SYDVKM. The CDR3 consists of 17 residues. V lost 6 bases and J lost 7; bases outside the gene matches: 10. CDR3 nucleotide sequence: TGTGCCAGCAGGCGACTAGCGGGAGGGACACCCGACGGGGAGCTGTTTTTT. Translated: CASRRLAGGTPDGELFF. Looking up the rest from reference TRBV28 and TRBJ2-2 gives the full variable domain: DVKVTQSSRYLVKRTGEKVFLECVQDMDHENMFWYRQDPGLGLRLIYFSYDVKMKEKGDIPEGYSVSREKKERFSLILESASTNQTSMYLCASRRLAGGTPDGELFFGEGSRLTVL.